This T cell receptor (beta chain) is drawn from a study of human versus mouse CDR3 diversity and MHC coevolution. Naive CD4 T cells were sorted as CD45RO-negative, CD62L-positive. Assay: immunoSEQ multiplex PCR; the TCRdb copy retains only in-frame clones and omits some. Of tens of thousands of clones detected, roughly 94% appear once; the ten largest clones hold approximately 20%. Study findings and constraints: Human T cells underwent selection on about six different MHC II alleles.

Regarding this clone: Antigen specificity is unknown.

Germline CDR1 reads SGHTA; CDR2 reads FQGNSA. V dropped 2 bases and J dropped 6; count of bases not matched to a gene: 14. The length of the CDR3 is 18 residues. This receptor was obtained from a person in their sixties or seventies in good health. Specimen: naive CD4+ T cells from blood. Specified subset: CD45RO-negative CD62L-positive naive CD4 T cells. The chain recombines TRBV7-2 with TRBJ2-2, with 8 positions matching TRBD2. CDR3 in amino acids: CASSLRTAPIGGAGELFF. The DNA for the CDR3 is TGTGCCAGCAGCTTACGGACCGCTCCTATCGGGGGGGCCGGGGAGCTGTTTTTT.